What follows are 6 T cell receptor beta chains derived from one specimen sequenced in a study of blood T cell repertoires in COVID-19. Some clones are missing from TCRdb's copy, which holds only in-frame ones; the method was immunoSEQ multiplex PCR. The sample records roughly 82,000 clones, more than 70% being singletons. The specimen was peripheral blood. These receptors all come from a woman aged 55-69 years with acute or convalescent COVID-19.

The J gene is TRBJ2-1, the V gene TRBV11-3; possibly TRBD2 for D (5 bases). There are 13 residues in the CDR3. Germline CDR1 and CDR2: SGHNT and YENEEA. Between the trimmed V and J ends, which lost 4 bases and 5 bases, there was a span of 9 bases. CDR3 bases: TGTGCCAGCAGCTCCCTAGCCGACAATGAGCAGTTCTTC. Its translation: CASSSLADNEQFF.

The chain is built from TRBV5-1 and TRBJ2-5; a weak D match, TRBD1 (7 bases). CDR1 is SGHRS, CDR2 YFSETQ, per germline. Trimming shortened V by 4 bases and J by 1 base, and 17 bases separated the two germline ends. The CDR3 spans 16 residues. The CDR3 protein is CASSRGTANLQETQYF. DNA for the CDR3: TGCGCCAGCAGCCGCGGGACAGCGAACCTCCAAGAGACCCAGTACTTC.

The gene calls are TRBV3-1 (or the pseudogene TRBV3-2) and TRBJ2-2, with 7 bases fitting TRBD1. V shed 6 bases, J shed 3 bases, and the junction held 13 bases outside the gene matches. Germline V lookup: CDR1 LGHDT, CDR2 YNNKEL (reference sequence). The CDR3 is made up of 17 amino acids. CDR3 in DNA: TGTGCCAGCAGACCTACCCTGACAGGGAAAGACACCGGGGAGCTGTTTTTT. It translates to CASRPTLTGKDTGELFF.

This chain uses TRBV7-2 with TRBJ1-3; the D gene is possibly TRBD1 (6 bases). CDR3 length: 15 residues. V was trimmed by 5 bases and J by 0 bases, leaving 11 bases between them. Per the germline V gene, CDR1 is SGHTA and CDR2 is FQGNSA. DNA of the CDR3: TGTGCCAGCAGCACAACAGGGCGCTCTGGAAACACCATATATTTT. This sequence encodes CASSTTGRSGNTIYF.

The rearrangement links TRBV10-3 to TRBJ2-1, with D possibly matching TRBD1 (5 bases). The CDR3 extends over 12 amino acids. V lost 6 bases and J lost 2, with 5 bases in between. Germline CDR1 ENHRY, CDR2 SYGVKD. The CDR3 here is CAIRGPYNEQFF. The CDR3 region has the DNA TGTGCCATCAGGGGGCCCTACAATGAGCAGTTCTTC.

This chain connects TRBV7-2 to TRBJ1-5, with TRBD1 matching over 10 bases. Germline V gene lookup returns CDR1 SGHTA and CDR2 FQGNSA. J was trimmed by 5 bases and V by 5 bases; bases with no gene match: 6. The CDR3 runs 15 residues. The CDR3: CASSGGTGVYQPQHF. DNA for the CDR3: TGTGCCAGCAGCGGCGGGACAGGGGTATATCAGCCCCAGCATTTT.